This T cell receptor beta chain was captured in a study of T cells in Graves' hyperthyroidism and ophthalmopathy. Study-level information: Peripheral blood was collected at initial diagnosis, before any treatment.

Study outcomes and limitations: Blood also showed most of the thyroid clonotypes that were expanded above 0.001.

The CDR3 sequence is 13 residues long. V dropped 0 bases and J dropped 8 bases, with 8 bases sitting between them. Researchers amplified the TCR beta CDR3 regions from RNA transcripts. A set of HTBI primers served as the primers for a first-round RT-PCR of the TCR CDR3. From the multiplex PCR reads, TCRdb called clonotypes with MiXCR, one entry per CDR3 protein. This table holds 500,000 to 550,000 distinct CDR3 sequences, 20% found once. This clonotype has a count of ten or more. Antigen specificity is unknown. Specimen: blood. V usage is TRBV12-3 or TRBV12-4 and J usage is TRBJ2-1, with D possibly TRBD2 on 6 matching bases. This receptor was identified in a man aged 40-49 years with Graves' ophthalmopathy. The CDR3 DNA is TGTGCCAGCAGTTTAGCGGAGGGGTATGAGCAGTTCTTC. It yields the protein CASSLAEGYEQFF.